The rows below give T cell receptor beta chains drawn from one sample of a study of T cell responses to AZD1222 COVID-19 vaccine. Sequencing used immunoSEQ multiplex PCR; TCRdb keeps in-frame clones, though not all of them. Here the sample spans about 200,000 clones, approximately 92% being singletons. Sample: peripheral blood, taken on day 0 of AZD1222 vaccination. The receptors here all came from an adult in good health. The CDR3 runs from the conserved cysteine through the conserved F or W. The D gene is left open where the match is weak. The size entry is marked missing in some rows and otherwise reads once, few, many or a size class.

clone_size: NA; j_call: TRBJ2-7; d_call: NA; v_call: TRBV5-8; cdr3_nt: TGTGCCAGCACCTTGGGCCTAAGAAACGAGCAGTACTTC; cdr3_aa: CASTLGLRNEQYF
clone_size: NA; j_call: TRBJ2-3; d_call: NA; v_call: TRBV11-1; cdr3_nt: TGTGCCAGCAGCTTTTCGGGGGACCGCACAGATACGCAGTATTTT; cdr3_aa: CASSFSGDRTDTQYF
clone_size: NA; j_call: TRBJ2-3; d_call: NA; v_call: TRBV6-4; cdr3_nt: TGTGCCAGCAGTGCAGAGACAGATACGCAGTATTTT; cdr3_aa: CASSAETDTQYF
clone_size: NA; j_call: TRBJ1-6; d_call: NA; v_call: TRBV5-1; cdr3_nt: TGCGCCAGCAGCTTGTGGCAGGGCGGGGATTCACCCCTCCACTTT; cdr3_aa: CASSLWQGGDSPLHF
clone_size: NA; j_call: TRBJ1-2; d_call: NA; v_call: TRBV6-5; cdr3_nt: TGTGCCAGCAGCCGAACAGTGAACTATGGCTACACCTTC; cdr3_aa: CASSRTVNYGYTF
clone_size: NA; j_call: TRBJ1-6; d_call: TRBD1; v_call: TRBV6-1; cdr3_nt: TGTGCCAGCAGTGAAGAAAGGGACAGGGTAGGGGGTAATTCACCCCTCCACTTT; cdr3_aa: CASSEERDRVGGNSPLHF
clone_size: NA; j_call: TRBJ2-4; d_call: TRBD2; v_call: TRBV12-3/TRBV12-4; cdr3_nt: TGTGCCAGCAAGTTTAGCGGGAACATTCAGTACTTC; cdr3_aa: CASKFSGNIQYF
clone_size: NA; j_call: TRBJ1-2; d_call: NA; v_call: TRBV28; cdr3_nt: TGTGCCAGCAGTTTAAGGGCAGTGGGTGGCTACACCTTC; cdr3_aa: CASSLRAVGGYTF
clone_size: NA; j_call: TRBJ1-1; d_call: NA; v_call: TRBV7-2; cdr3_nt: TGTGCCAGCAGCTTAGGTATAATGATGAACACTGAAGCTTTCTTT; cdr3_aa: CASSLGIMMNTEAFF
clone_size: NA; j_call: TRBJ1-4; d_call: NA; v_call: TRBV6-2/TRBV6-3; cdr3_nt: TGTGCCAGCAGTGCCCCCGGGGACGGAGCTAATGAAAAACTGTTTTTT; cdr3_aa: CASSAPGDGANEKLFF
clone_size: few; j_call: TRBJ1-6; d_call: TRBD1; v_call: TRBV5-4; cdr3_nt: TGTGCCAGCAGCTTGGATACAGGGGTGGCTTCACCCCTCCACTTT; cdr3_aa: CASSLDTGVASPLHF
clone_size: once; j_call: TRBJ1-6; d_call: NA; v_call: TRBV13; cdr3_nt: TGTGCCAGCAGCTTAGGGCCAGGTCTAGGTTCACCCCTCCACTTT; cdr3_aa: CASSLGPGLGSPLHF
clone_size: once; j_call: TRBJ1-4; d_call: NA; v_call: TRBV19; cdr3_nt: TGTGCCAGTAGTATCACCAGGGATGGCGAAAAACTGTTTTTT; cdr3_aa: CASSITRDGEKLFF
clone_size: NA; j_call: TRBJ1-1; d_call: NA; v_call: TRBV6-5; cdr3_nt: TGTGCCAGCAGTTACGTGGGGGTAGGAAACACTGAAGCTTTCTTT; cdr3_aa: CASSYVGVGNTEAFF
clone_size: NA; j_call: TRBJ2-7; d_call: TRBD1; v_call: TRBV5-6; cdr3_nt: TGTGCCAGCAGCAGACGGGACAGAGCCTACGAGCAGTACTTC; cdr3_aa: CASSRRDRAYEQYF
clone_size: few; j_call: TRBJ1-3; d_call: NA; v_call: TRBV4-2; cdr3_nt: TGTGCCAGCAGCCAAGACTATCAGGGAGGGAACACCATATATTTT; cdr3_aa: CASSQDYQGGNTIYF
clone_size: NA; j_call: TRBJ2-5; d_call: NA; v_call: TRBV3-1/TRBV3-2; cdr3_nt: TGTGCCAGCAGCCAAGTTAGCCAAGAGACCCAGTACTTC; cdr3_aa: CASSQVSQETQYF
clone_size: once; j_call: TRBJ2-3; d_call: TRBD2; v_call: TRBV19; cdr3_nt: TGTGCCACCGTAGCGGGAGGGGTCACAGATACGCAGTATTTT; cdr3_aa: CATVAGGVTDTQYF
clone_size: NA; j_call: TRBJ2-3; d_call: NA; v_call: TRBV15; cdr3_nt: TGTGCCACCAGCGCCCACGGGCAGGACACAGATACGCAGTATTTT; cdr3_aa: CATSAHGQDTDTQYF
clone_size: NA; j_call: TRBJ1-5; d_call: NA; v_call: TRBV5-6; cdr3_nt: TGTGCCAGCACTCAAGGGGGGCACAATCAGCCCCAGCATTTT; cdr3_aa: CASTQGGHNQPQHF
clone_size: few; j_call: TRBJ1-6; d_call: NA; v_call: TRBV5-1; cdr3_nt: TGCGCCAGCAGCTTGGCGGGACTTTCACCCCTCCACTTT; cdr3_aa: CASSLAGLSPLHF
clone_size: NA; j_call: TRBJ1-1; d_call: NA; v_call: TRBV6-6; cdr3_nt: TGTGCCAGCAGTTACTCATCGGTCGCTTTCTTT; cdr3_aa: CASSYSSVAFF
clone_size: NA; j_call: TRBJ2-5; d_call: NA; v_call: TRBV7-2; cdr3_nt: TGTGCCAGCAGCTTGAGTGAGACCCAGTACTTC; cdr3_aa: CASSLSETQYF
clone_size: NA; j_call: TRBJ1-4; d_call: TRBD1; v_call: TRBV4-1; cdr3_nt: TGCGCCAGCAGCCAAGCTGCGCAGGGGGATGAAAAACTGTTTTTT; cdr3_aa: CASSQAAQGDEKLFF
clone_size: NA; j_call: TRBJ1-1; d_call: NA; v_call: TRBV12-3/TRBV12-4; cdr3_nt: TGTGCCAGCAGTTTCGACGGGAACACTGAAGCTTTCTTT; cdr3_aa: CASSFDGNTEAFF
clone_size: NA; j_call: TRBJ1-3; d_call: NA; v_call: TRBV9; cdr3_nt: TGTGCCAGCAGCGTAGTGGAGGGGCACAACACCATATATTTT; cdr3_aa: CASSVVEGHNTIYF